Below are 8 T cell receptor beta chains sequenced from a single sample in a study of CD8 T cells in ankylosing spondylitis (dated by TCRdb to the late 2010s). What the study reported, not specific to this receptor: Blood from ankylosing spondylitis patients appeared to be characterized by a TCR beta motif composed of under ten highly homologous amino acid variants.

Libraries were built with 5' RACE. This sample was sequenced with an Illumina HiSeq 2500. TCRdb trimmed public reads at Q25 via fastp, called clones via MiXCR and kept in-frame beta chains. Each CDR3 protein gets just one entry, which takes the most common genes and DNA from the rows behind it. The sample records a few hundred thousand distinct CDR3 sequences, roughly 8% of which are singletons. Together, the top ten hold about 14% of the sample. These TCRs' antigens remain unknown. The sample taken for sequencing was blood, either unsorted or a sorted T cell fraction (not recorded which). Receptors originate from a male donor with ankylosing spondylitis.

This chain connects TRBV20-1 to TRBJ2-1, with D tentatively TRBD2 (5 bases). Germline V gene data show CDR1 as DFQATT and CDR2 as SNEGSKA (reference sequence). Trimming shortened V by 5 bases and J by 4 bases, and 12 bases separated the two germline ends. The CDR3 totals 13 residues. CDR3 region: CSAPGSPYNEQFF. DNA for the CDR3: TGCAGTGCTCCGGGGTCCCCATACAATGAGCAGTTCTTC.

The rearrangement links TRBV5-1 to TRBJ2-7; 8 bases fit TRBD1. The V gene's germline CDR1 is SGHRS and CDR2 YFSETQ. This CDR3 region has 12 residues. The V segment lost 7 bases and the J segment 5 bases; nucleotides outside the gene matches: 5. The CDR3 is CASQGARNEQYF. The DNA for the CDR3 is TGCGCCAGCCAGGGGGCGAGGAACGAGCAGTACTTC.

CDR3 sequence reads: CASSQVHGGLGETQYF. CDR3 in DNA: TGCGCCAGCAGCCAAGTTCACGGGGGGCTGGGGGAGACCCAGTACTTC. The J gene is TRBJ2-5, the V gene TRBV4-1; TRBD2 might be the D (7 bases). Germline V gene sequence: CDR1 MGHRA, CDR2 YSYEKL. The CDR3 consists of 16 residues. Trimming shortened V by 1 base and J by 5 bases, and 17 bases separated the two germline ends.

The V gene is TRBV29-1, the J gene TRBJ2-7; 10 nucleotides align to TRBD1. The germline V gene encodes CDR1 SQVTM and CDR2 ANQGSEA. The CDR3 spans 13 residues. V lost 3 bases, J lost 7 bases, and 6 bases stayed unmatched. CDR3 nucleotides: TGCAGCGTTGACCGACAGGGGGCTGGGGAGCAGTACTTC. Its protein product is CSVDRQGAGEQYF.

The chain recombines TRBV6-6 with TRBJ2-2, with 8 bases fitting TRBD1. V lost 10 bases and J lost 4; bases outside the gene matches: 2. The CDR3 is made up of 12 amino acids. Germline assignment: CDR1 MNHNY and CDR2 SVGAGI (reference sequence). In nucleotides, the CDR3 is TGTGCCACGACAGGGGTCACCGGGGAGCTGTTTTTT. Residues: CATTGVTGELFF.

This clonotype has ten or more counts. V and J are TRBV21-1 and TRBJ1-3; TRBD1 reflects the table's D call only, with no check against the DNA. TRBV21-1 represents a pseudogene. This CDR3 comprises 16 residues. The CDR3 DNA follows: TGTGCCAGCACCGTCGGCCCCCATTTGGAGGGAAACACCATATATTTT. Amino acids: CASTVGPHLEGNTIYF.

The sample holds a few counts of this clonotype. CDR3 in amino acids: CASSLRPPGQQYNEQFF. CDR3 bases: TGCGCCAGCAGCTTGCGGCCGCCGGGACAGCAATACAATGAGCAGTTCTTC. J is TRBJ2-1 and V is TRBV5-1, with TRBD1 matching 7 bases. The germline gives CDR1 SGHRS, CDR2 YFSETQ. J was trimmed by 4 bases and V by 1 base; bases with no gene match: 11. This CDR3 has 17 residues.

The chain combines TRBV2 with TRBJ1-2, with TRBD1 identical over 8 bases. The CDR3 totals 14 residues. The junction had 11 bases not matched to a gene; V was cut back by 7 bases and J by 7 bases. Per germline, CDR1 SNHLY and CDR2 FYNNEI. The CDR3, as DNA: TGTGCCAGCACCAGGACAGGGAGTTCCGGTGGCTACACCTTC. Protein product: CASTRTGSSGGYTF.